Each of the 17 T cell receptor beta chains below was sequenced from the same sample in a study of sequential checkpoint blockade in melanoma. TCRdb's copy holds only in-frame clones and misses some; the assay was immunoSEQ multiplex PCR. The table has approximately 14,000 clones, 77% seen once. Treatment reported: randomized to nivolumab then ipilimumab (arm A) or the reverse (arm B). The sample in question was CD8+ T cells sorted from blood (inferred from file names), obtained from a patient given nivolumab and ipilimumab in sequence. The receptors shown here come from a human donor with melanoma.

This clone was seen a single time. The chain joins TRBV5-6 to TRBJ2-7; D unclear. V gave up 3 bases and J gave up 2 bases, with 15 bases separating them. Germline V gene lookup returns CDR1 SGHDT and CDR2 YYEEEE. The CDR3 contains 15 residues. The CDR3 is CASSYLHEFPYEQYF. CDR3 DNA sequence: TGTGCCAGCAGCTATTTACACGAATTCCCCTACGAGCAGTACTTC. The complete variable domain, with remaining parts taken from reference TRBV5-6 and TRBJ2-7, reads DAGVTQSPTHLIKTRGQQVTLRCSPKSGHDTVSWYQQALGQGPQFIFQYYEEEERQRGNFPDRFSGHQFPNYSSELNVNALLLGDSALYLCASSYLHEFPYEQYFGPGTRLTVT.

V usage is TRBV30 and J usage is TRBJ2-7; TRBD2 agrees at 9 bases. CDR3 size: 15 residues. CDR1 and CDR2 (germline): GTSNPN, SVGIG (reference sequence). Trimming took 2 bases from V and 6 from J; bases not matched to a gene: 11. The CDR3, as DNA: TGTGCCTGGAGTCATCCGGGACTAGCTAGCAGCGAGCAGTACTTC. This gives the protein CAWSHPGLASSEQYF.

The chain is built from TRBV7-9 and TRBJ2-1; 15 bases are shared with TRBD2. The germline V gene encodes CDR1 SEHNR and CDR2 FQNEAQ (reference sequence). With 6 bases clipped from V and 0 bases from J, the junction kept 3 bases outside the gene matches. The CDR3 totals 17 residues. The CDR3 DNA reads as TGTGCCAGCAGTGGACTAGCGGGGGGGAACTCCTACAATGAGCAGTTCTTC. The encoded protein is CASSGLAGGNSYNEQFF. The variable domain in full, completed from reference TRBV7-9 and TRBJ2-1, reads DTGVSQNPRHKITKRGQNVTFRCDPISEHNRLYWYRQTLGQGPEFLTYFQNEAQLEKSRLLSDRFSAERPKGSFSTLEIQRTEQGDSAMYLCASSGLAGGNSYNEQFFGPGTRLTVL.

The chain has TRBV6-1 and TRBJ2-1, with D possibly matching TRBD2 (5 bases). Germline V gene data show CDR1 as MNHNS and CDR2 as SASEGT. The CDR3 consists of 14 residues. Deletions cut 5 bases from V and 5 bases from J, with 13 bases between. The CDR3 sequence: CASSSRGTNNEQFF. CDR3 nucleotides: TGTGCCAGCAGTTCCCGGGGTACCAACAATGAGCAGTTCTTC.

This clone was seen a handful of times. The chain carries TRBV7-9 and TRBJ2-1; 11 bases line up with TRBD2. V lost 5 bases to trimming and J lost 9 bases; unmatched junction nucleotides: 9. The CDR3 has 15 amino acids. Germline V gene data show CDR1 as SEHNR and CDR2 as FQNEAQ (reference sequence). CDR3 nucleotide sequence: TGTGCCAGCAGCCAGACGACCGGACTAGCGGGTGAGCAGTTCTTC. Translating it yields CASSQTTGLAGEQFF.

The rearrangement joins TRBV7-2 to TRBJ2-2; D is perhaps TRBD2 (6 bases). Germline V lookup: CDR1 SGHTA, CDR2 FQGNSA. This CDR3 contains 16 residues. Trimming stripped 3 bases from V and 3 bases from J, with 14 bases between. The CDR3 DNA reads TGTGCCAGCAGCTTCGGACGGTCTAGCGACACCGGGGAGCTGTTTTTT. It codes for CASSFGRSSDTGELFF. Full variable domain (outside the CDR3, taken from reference TRBV7-2 and TRBJ2-2): GAGVSQSPSNKVTEKGKDVELRCDPISGHTALYWYRQSLGQGLEFLIYFQGNSAPDKSGLPSDRFSAERTGGSVSTLTIQRTQQEDSAVYLCASSFGRSSDTGELFFGEGSRLTVL.

In this sample, this clone turned up once. The chain has TRBV7-9 and TRBJ2-2; D may be TRBD1 (6 bases). V was cut by 5 bases and J by 5 bases, with 18 bases left in between. The CDR3 extends over 16 amino acids. The germline V gene has CDR1 SEHNR and CDR2 FQNEAQ (reference sequence). The CDR3 region has the DNA TGTGCCAGCAGCCCACCCTGGGGGCCCCGGACCGGGGAGCTGTTTTTT. This sequence encodes CASSPPWGPRTGELFF.

For this clone: At the DNA level, this CDR3 is encoded by other sequences in the same sample as well. The CDR3 bases are TGTGCCAGCAGGGACAGGAATCAGCCCCAGCATTTT. It specifies CASRDRNQPQHF. The V and J genes are TRBV28 and TRBJ1-5; 7 nucleotides agree with TRBD1. Unmatched junction bases numbered 0, after V lost 6 bases and J lost 4 bases. CDR3 length: 12 amino acids. Germline CDR1 is MDHEN and CDR2 is SYDVKM.

This chain uses TRBV15 with TRBJ2-7; 7 bases map to TRBD1. The CDR3 loop spans 15 amino acids. With V trimmed by 3 bases and J by 6 bases, 11 bases remained unmatched. CDR1 LNHNV and CDR2 YYDKDF come from the germline V gene (reference sequence). The CDR3 region has the DNA TGTGCCACCAGCAGGAAGCCGGGACAGATGAGCGAGCAGTACTTC. Its translation: CATSRKPGQMSEQYF.

The chain joins TRBV10-2 to TRBJ2-7; the D is unclear. CDR1 WSHSY and CDR2 SAAADI come from the germline V gene. The V gene lost 0 bases and the J gene lost 4 bases, with 4 bases spanning the gap. The CDR3 is 12 residues long. CDR3 coding DNA: TGCGCCAGCAGTGAGTCGAGTTACGAGCAGTACTTC. Translated: CASSESSYEQYF.

The gene calls are TRBV7-2 and TRBJ2-2; 8 bases fit TRBD1. Trimming took 4 bases from V and 0 from J; bases not matched to a gene: 1. Germline V lookup: CDR1 SGHTA, CDR2 FQGNSA. There are 15 residues in the CDR3. The CDR3 DNA is TGTGCCAGCAGCTGGGACAGGACGAACACCGGGGAGCTGTTTTTT. Protein sequence: CASSWDRTNTGELFF.

This sequence joins TRBV6-5 and TRBJ1-1; D perhaps matches TRBD1 (5 bases). Germline assignment: CDR1 MNHEY and CDR2 SVGAGI. V dropped 0 bases and J dropped 1 base, with 6 bases sitting between them. The CDR3 has 14 amino acids. For the CDR3, the DNA is TGTGCCAGCAGTTACTCTGGGGCGAACACTGAAGCTTTCTTT. This codes for CASSYSGANTEAFF.

This clone has a handful of counts. V gene TRBV28 combines with J gene TRBJ1-2, with unresolved D. Looked up from germline, CDR1 is MDHEN and CDR2 is SYDVKM. Trimming pared 6 bases from V and 7 bases from J, leaving 9 bases between. The CDR3 has 11 amino acids. CDR3 sequence: CASSFVGGYTF. The DNA of the CDR3 is TGTGCCAGCAGCTTTGTCGGTGGCTACACCTTC.

The chain is built from TRBV5-1 and TRBJ2-7; the D gene is possibly TRBD1 (6 bases). With 0 bases removed from V and 2 bases from J, the gap between germline ends came to 9 bases. This CDR3 is built from 14 residues. In germline, CDR1 is SGHRS, CDR2 YFSETQ. The CDR3 DNA sequence: TGCGCCAGCAGCTTGGCCAGGGGCGCCTACGAGCAGTACTTC. Its translation: CASSLARGAYEQYF.

The chain joins TRBV30 to TRBJ1-1; D unclear. Germline V lookup: CDR1 GTSNPN, CDR2 SVGIG (reference sequence). The CDR3 extends over 17 amino acids. The ends were cut back, 5 bases at V and 1 base at J, with 23 bases in the middle. CDR3 nucleotide sequence: TGTGCCTGGGGTCCACCGGGATTCCGGACTAAGAACACTGAAGCTTTCTTT. Amino acids: CAWGPPGFRTKNTEAFF.

This clone has only one observation. This chain uses TRBV6-5 with TRBJ2-7, with a possible D match to TRBD2 (6 bases). CDR3 length: 12 residues. V shed 6 bases and J shed 3 bases, with 9 bases lying between them. CDR1 is MNHEY, CDR2 SVGAGI, per germline. CDR3 region: CASRRGDYEQYF. The CDR3 nucleotides read TGTGCCAGCAGGCGGGGTGACTACGAGCAGTACTTC.

The chain recombines TRBV29-1 with TRBJ2-6; D might be TRBD2 (5 bases). The CDR3 totals 15 residues. The germline V gene has CDR1 SQVTM and CDR2 ANQGSEA. V shed 0 bases and J shed 4 bases, with 10 bases lying between them. The CDR3 bases are TGCAGCGTTGAAGATCCGGGGTCCGGGGCCAACGTCCTGACTTTC. This codes for CSVEDPGSGANVLTF.